The following is a TCR beta chain sequence with its context. This entry belongs to a study of control samples from healthy donors and cancer patients. Profiling relied on immunoSEQ multiplex PCR, and the TCRdb table lists in-frame clones only, not all of them. The sample contains about 150,000 clones, approximately 86% of which appear only once. V lost 7 bases to trimming and J lost 0 bases, with 9 bases between them. This CDR3 contains 14 residues. CDR1 is MNHEY and CDR2 is SMNVEV in the germline V gene (reference sequence). Input material: blood. The source is a man younger than 35 in good health. V gene TRBV27 combines with J gene TRBJ2-2, with no clear D. For the CDR3, the DNA is TGTGCCAGCAATACCGGGCCGAACACCGGGGAGCTGTTTTTT. Translating it yields CASNTGPNTGELFF.